This T cell receptor (beta chain) derives from a study of cytomegalovirus exposure and HLA in healthy donors. At the level of the study: When 350 to 500 donors were genotyped, roughly 78% of them were found to fall in the Caucasian-associated ancestry cluster.

CDR3 length: 13 amino acids. Trimming removed 5 bases from V and 5 bases from J; junction bases left unmatched: 5. CDR1 and CDR2 from the germline V gene are MNHEY and SMNVEV (reference sequence). Points on this clone: The antigen remains undetermined.

PCR used 60 Vbeta primers and 13 Jbeta primers. Generated by immunoSEQ multiplex PCR, the TCRdb table keeps only in-frame clones and is missing some. The top ten clones hold 1.5% to 2% of a sample with about 140,000 clones, 60% to 80% of them seen once. Findings and limits, study-wide: A later analysis appeared to link common viral pathogens to several of the most significant clusters.

The rearrangement links TRBV27 to TRBJ2-5, with 7 bases matching TRBD1. The origin of this receptor is a female donor in good health and CMV-seronegative. Source material: PBMCs. CDR3 sequence reads: CASSDRVWETQYF. In DNA form, the CDR3 reads TGTGCCAGCAGTGACAGGGTCTGGGAGACCCAGTACTTC.